This record covers a single T cell receptor (beta chain). Its target is unknown. The PCR used 60 Vbeta and 13 Jbeta primers. TCRdb's table, derived via immunoSEQ multiplex PCR, lists solely in-frame clones and lacks some. The data contain some 90,000 clones, about three quarters of them singletons. This entry comes from a study of cytomegalovirus exposure and HLA in healthy donors. Study-level results: According to the study, 180 or so TCR beta chains were cytomegalovirus-associated.

Trimming removed 0 bases from V and 3 bases from J, with 5 bases in between. The germline CDR1 and CDR2 sequences are SGHDT and YYEEEE. The CDR3 spans 13 residues. The clonotype was recovered from a female donor in good health and CMV-seronegative. This chain links TRBV5-6 with TRBJ2-3; no clear D. Sample: PBMCs. CDR3 coding DNA: TGTGCCAGCAGCTTGGCCGGGACAGATACGCAGTATTTT. Translating it yields CASSLAGTDTQYF.